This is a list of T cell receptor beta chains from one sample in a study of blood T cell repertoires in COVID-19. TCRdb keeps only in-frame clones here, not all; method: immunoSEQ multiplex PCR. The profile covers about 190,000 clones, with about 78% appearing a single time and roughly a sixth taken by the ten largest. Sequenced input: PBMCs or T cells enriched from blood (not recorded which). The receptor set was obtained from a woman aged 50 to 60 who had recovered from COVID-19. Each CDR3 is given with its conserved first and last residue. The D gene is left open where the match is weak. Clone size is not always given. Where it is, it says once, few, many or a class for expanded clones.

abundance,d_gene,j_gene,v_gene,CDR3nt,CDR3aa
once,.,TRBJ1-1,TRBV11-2,TGTGCCAGCAGCTTAGAGGGGGGTACGTCCACAACTTTCTTT,CASSLEGGTSTTFF
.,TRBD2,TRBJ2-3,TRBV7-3,TGTGCCAGCTGGACTAGCGGGAGGGCCAGGTTAGGCACAGATACGCAGTATTTT,CASWTSGRARLGTDTQYF
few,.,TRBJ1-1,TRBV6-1,TGTGCCAGCAGTGAAGGGGCAGGGGTGGTCACTGAAGCTTTCTTT,CASSEGAGVVTEAFF
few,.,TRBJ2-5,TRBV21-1,TGTGCCAGCAGCAAAGCGCGCGAGACCCAGTACTTC,CASSKARETQYF
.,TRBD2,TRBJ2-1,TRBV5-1,TGCGCCAGCGGCCTAGCGGGAGGTAGCTCCTACAATGAGCAGTTCTTC,CASGLAGGSSYNEQFF
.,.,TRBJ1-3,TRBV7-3,TGTGCCAGCAGCTTACGGGCTGGAAACACCATATATTTT,CASSLRAGNTIYF
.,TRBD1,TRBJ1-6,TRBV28,TGTGCCAGCAGACCGGGACAGGGTTATTCACCCCTCCACTTT,CASRPGQGYSPLHF
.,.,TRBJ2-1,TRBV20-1,TGCAGTGCTAGTAGCGGAGGAGACCCCAATGAGCAGTTCTTC,CSASSGGDPNEQFF
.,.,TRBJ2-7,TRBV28,TGTGCCAGCAGTTTCGCGCTAGCCCTGGGGGGCGAGCAGTACTTC,CASSFALALGGEQYF
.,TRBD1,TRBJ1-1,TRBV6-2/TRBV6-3,TGTGCCAGCAGTGGACAGGGGGCTACTGAAGCTTTCTTT,CASSGQGATEAFF
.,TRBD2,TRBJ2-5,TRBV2,TGTGCCAGCAGTGAAGGGGCTAGCGGGAGCGGGGAGACCCAGTACTTC,CASSEGASGSGETQYF
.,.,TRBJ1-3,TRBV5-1,TGCGCCAGCAGTACTGGGGGGGAGGCTGGAAACACCATATATTTT,CASSTGGEAGNTIYF
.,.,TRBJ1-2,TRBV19,TGTGCCAGTAGTCCCAACAGGGATGGCTATGGCTACACCTTC,CASSPNRDGYGYTF
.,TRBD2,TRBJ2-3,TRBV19,TGTGCCAGTGGTCGACTAGCGAGCACAGATACGCAGTATTTT,CASGRLASTDTQYF
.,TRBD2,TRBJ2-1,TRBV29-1,TGCAGCGTTCCAGCGGGAGGGAAGAATGAGCAGTTCTTC,CSVPAGGKNEQFF
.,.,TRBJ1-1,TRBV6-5,TGTGCCAGCAGTCCCCCGGACACTGAAGCTTTCTTT,CASSPPDTEAFF
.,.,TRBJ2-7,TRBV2,TGTGCCAGCACCTATCGGGGAGGGGGGGACGAGCAGTACTTC,CASTYRGGGDEQYF
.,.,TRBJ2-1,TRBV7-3,TGTGCCAGCAGCTTGCCGGGAAATGAGCAGTTCTTC,CASSLPGNEQFF
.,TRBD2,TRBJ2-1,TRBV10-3,TGTGCCATATCCGCGGGAGGGCCAGGGAGCGATGAGCAGTTCTTC,CAISAGGPGSDEQFF
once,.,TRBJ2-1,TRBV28,TGTGCCAGCCGGCTCTTAGGGGGAGCATTTACCTACAATGAGCAGTTCTTC,CASRLLGGAFTYNEQFF
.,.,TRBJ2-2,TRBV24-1,TGTGCCACCAGTGATTTGAGCGCGAACACCGGGGAGCTGTTTTTT,CATSDLSANTGELFF
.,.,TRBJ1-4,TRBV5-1,TGCGCCAGCAGCCCAAACACGGGACAAAGCGAAAAACTGTTTTTT,CASSPNTGQSEKLFF
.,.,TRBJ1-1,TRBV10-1,TGCGCCAGAGGGGTGGGAGGAACTGAAGCTTTCTTT,CARGVGGTEAFF
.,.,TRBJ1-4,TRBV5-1,TGCGCCAGCAGCTTGGGCTCAGCGGAAGAAAAACTGTTTTTT,CASSLGSAEEKLFF
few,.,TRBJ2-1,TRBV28,TGTGCCAGCAGTCCCCAACGCGGTGAGCAGTTCTTC,CASSPQRGEQFF
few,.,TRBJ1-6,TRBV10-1,TGCGCCAGCGGCAGGCCGAATTCACCCCTCCACTTT,CASGRPNSPLHF
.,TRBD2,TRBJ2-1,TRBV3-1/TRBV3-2,TGTGCCAGCAGCCAACTAGCGGGAGGGGGTGAGCAGTTCTTC,CASSQLAGGGEQFF
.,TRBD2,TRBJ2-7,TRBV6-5,TGTGCCAGCAGCAGAGGACTAGCGAGTGAGCAGTACTTC,CASSRGLASEQYF
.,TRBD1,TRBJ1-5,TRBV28,TGTGCCAGCAACCCGGGACAGCTCAATCAGCCCCAGCATTTT,CASNPGQLNQPQHF
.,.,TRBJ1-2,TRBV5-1,TGCGCCAGCAGCTTGGGGGGGGAATCCCGCTATGGCTACACCTTC,CASSLGGESRYGYTF
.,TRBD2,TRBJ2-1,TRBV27,TGTGCCAGCAGTGCTCTAGCGGGTTACAATGAGCAGTTCTTC,CASSALAGYNEQFF
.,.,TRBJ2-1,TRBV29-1,TGCAGCGTTGTTCTCCCCCCCTACAATGAGCAGTTCTTC,CSVVLPPYNEQFF
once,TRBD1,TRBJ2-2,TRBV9,TGTGCCAGCAGCGTCGGACAGGTGCTGGCCGGGGAGCTGTTTTTT,CASSVGQVLAGELFF
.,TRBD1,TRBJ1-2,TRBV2,TGTGCCAGCAGTTGGGGCGGGGGACAGGGTAACTATGGCTACACCTTC,CASSWGGGQGNYGYTF
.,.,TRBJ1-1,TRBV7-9,TGTGCCAGCAGCCAAGAGAGGTGGGAAGCTTTCTTT,CASSQERWEAFF
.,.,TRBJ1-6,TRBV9,TGTGCCAGCAGCGTAGGTGACAGAGCCAATTCACCCCTCCACTTT,CASSVGDRANSPLHF
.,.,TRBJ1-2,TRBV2,TGTGCCAGCGGGGGGGACCCATGGGGCTACACCTTC,CASGGDPWGYTF
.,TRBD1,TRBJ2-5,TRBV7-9,TGTGCCTTTAGGAGCGACGGACAGGGAGTAGAGGAGACCCAGTACTTC,CAFRSDGQGVEETQYF
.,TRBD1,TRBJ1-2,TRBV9,TGTGCCAGCAGCGCCGACCTCAGGGGGGATGGCTACACCTTC,CASSADLRGDGYTF
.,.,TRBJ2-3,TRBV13,TGTGCCAGCAGCGTCCCTGGCACAGATACGCAGTATTTT,CASSVPGTDTQYF
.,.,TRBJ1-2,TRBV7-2,TGTGCCAGCAGCCCCGGACACACGGCTGGCTACACCTTC,CASSPGHTAGYTF
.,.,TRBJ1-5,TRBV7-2,TGTGCCAGCAGCTTAGCGCGGGTTGGGAATCAGCCCCAGCATTTT,CASSLARVGNQPQHF
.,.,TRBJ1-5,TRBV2,TGTGCCAGCAGTCGTCGCCAGGCGAATCAGCCCCAGCATTTT,CASSRRQANQPQHF
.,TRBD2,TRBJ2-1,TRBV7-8,TGTGCCAGCAGCTTAGGAGGTAGACTAGCGGGAGGGCCGGCGGGCAATGAGCAGTTCTTC,CASSLGGRLAGGPAGNEQFF
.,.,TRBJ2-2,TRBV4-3,TGCGCCAGCAGCCCCAAACTAGCTATCGGCACCGGGGAGCTGTTTTTT,CASSPKLAIGTGELFF
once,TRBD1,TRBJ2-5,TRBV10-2,TGCGCCAGCAGTGAGTCTGTTTTTGCGGCAGCTAGGACAGGGACTTACAGAGAGACCCAGTACTTC,CASSESVFAAARTGTYRETQYF
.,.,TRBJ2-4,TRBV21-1,TGTGCCAGCAGAGCACCGGGGAAAGACAAAAACATTCAGTACTTC,CASRAPGKDKNIQYF
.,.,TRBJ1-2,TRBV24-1,TGTGCCACCAGTGGGACAGAGGGTCCCTATGGCTACACCTTC,CATSGTEGPYGYTF
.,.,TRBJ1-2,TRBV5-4,TGTGCCAGCAGCTTGGGCTGGACAGCTACTAACTATGGCTACACCTTC,CASSLGWTATNYGYTF
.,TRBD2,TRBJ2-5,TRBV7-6,TGTGCCAGCACTAGCGGAGAGACCCAGTACTTC,CASTSGETQYF
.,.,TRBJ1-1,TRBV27,TGTGCCAGCAGTTTACACAGGGTGAACACTGAAGCTTTCTTT,CASSLHRVNTEAFF
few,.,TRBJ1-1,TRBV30,TGTGCCTGGAGTCCTCGACAAAACACTGAAGCTTTCTTT,CAWSPRQNTEAFF
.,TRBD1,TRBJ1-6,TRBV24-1,TGTGCCACCCAGGGACAGGGGAATTCACCCCTCCACTTT,CATQGQGNSPLHF
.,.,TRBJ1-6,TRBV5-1,TGCGCCAGCAGCTGGACTCAGGGGAATAATTCACCCCTCCACTTT,CASSWTQGNNSPLHF
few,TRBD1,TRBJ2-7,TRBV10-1,TGCGCCAGCAGTGAGAGACAGGGACGCTACGAGCAGTACTTC,CASSERQGRYEQYF
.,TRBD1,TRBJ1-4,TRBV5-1,TGCGCCAGCAGCCGACAGGGGTCGGTGAGCATCGGTGGTGAAAAACTGTTTTTT,CASSRQGSVSIGGEKLFF
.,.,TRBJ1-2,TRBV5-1,TGCGCCAGCGGACTCATTCTTGGGAGCTCTGGTGGCTACACCTTC,CASGLILGSSGGYTF